This T cell receptor (beta chain) was captured in a study of CD8 T cells in ankylosing spondylitis (dated by TCRdb to 2015 to 2018). About the study as a whole: T cell receptor beta repertoires were profiled in healthy donors and ankylosing spondylitis patients so that disease-linked TCR variants could be found. Peripheral blood was sampled, and synovial fluid was also collected from ankylosing spondylitis patients. The whole study cohort included about a hundred healthy donors and some 27 ankylosing spondylitis patients.

Beyond this particular receptor, the publication reports: Blood from ankylosing spondylitis patients appeared to be characterized by a TCR beta motif composed of roughly 8 highly homologous amino acid variants. The disease-linked clones were reported as significantly enriched in matched synovial fluid samples from ankylosing spondylitis patients. Some of the motif variants had been reported before in the synovial fluid and blood of reactive arthritis patients, a finding that suggests common disease-initiation mechanisms. The disease-linked clones showed a CD8+ phenotype and occurred at relatively low frequencies in peripheral blood.

Based on the germline V gene, the CDR1 and CDR2 sequences are ENHRY and SYGVKD. V sheds 5 bases and J sheds 6 bases, leaving 16 bases between their ends. From cysteine to phenylalanine, the CDR3 is 14 amino acids long. The read is trimmed to its CDR3 DNA, 42 bases read in frame from base 1. Sequencing used an Illumina HiSeq 2500. Quantitative 5'-RACE with molecular barcodes was the method used to prepare the TCR beta libraries. As for how the authors treated the data: A new computational method, built on a probabilistic model of VDJ rearrangement, was used to identify disease-linked TCR variants. TCRdb passed the public sequencing reads through fastp at Q25 and MiXCR, retaining productive beta sequences. Every distinct CDR3 protein forms one entry, paired with its most common genes and DNA. Clone size and V and J calls follow TCRdb, not the original study. The sample includes about 500,000 distinct CDR3 sequences, with 9.5% to 15% observed a single time. Jointly, the top ten make up under 7.5% of the sample.

Points on this clonotype: The antigen it recognizes is unknown. There are no base qualities to consult, and no much larger clone falls within one base.

Sequenced: blood, either unsorted or a sorted T cell fraction (not recorded which). The chain links TRBV10-3 with TRBJ1-2, and the D gene may be TRBD1, 6 bases matching. The source of this sequence is a male donor with ankylosing spondylitis. CDR3 reads: CAISWTDGGDGYTF. The DNA sequence is given as TGTGCCATCAGTTGGACAGACGGAGGCGATGGCTACACCTTC.